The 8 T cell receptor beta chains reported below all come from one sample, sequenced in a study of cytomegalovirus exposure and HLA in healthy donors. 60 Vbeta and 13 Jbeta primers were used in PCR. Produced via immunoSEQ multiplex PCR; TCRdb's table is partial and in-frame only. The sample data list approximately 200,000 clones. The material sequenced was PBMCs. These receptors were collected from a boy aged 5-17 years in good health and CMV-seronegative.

CDR3 DNA sequence: TGTGCCTCCCGGGGACAGAGCAGCGAGCAGTACTTC. It specifies CASRGQSSEQYF. J is TRBJ2-7 and V is TRBV30; 7 bases agree with TRBD1. V was clipped by 7 bases and J by 6 bases; unmatched bases: 9. This CDR3 contains 12 residues. Germline V gene lookup returns CDR1 GTSNPN and CDR2 SVGIG (reference sequence).

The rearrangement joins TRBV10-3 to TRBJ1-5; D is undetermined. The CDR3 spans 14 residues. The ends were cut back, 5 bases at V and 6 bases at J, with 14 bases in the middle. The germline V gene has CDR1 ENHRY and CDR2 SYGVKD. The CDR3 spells CAISPHHEGQPQHF. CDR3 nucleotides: TGTGCCATCAGTCCTCACCACGAGGGTCAGCCCCAGCATTTT.

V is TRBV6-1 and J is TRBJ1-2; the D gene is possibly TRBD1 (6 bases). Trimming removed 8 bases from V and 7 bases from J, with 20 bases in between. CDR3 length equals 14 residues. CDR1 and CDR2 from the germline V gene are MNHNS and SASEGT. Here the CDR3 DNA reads TGTGCCAGCCAAATTATCCAGGGGATGGGTGGCTACACCTTC. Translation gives CASQIIQGMGGYTF.

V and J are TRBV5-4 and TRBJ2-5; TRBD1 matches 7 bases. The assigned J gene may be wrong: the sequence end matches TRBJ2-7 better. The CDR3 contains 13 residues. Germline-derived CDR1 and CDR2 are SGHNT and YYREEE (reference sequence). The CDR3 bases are TGTGCCAGCAGCGTCAGGGGGTCCTACGAGCAGTACTTC. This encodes CASSVRGSYEQYF.

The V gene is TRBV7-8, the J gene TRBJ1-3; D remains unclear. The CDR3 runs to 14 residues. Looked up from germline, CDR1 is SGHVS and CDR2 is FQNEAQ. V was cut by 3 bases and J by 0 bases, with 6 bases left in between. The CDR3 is CASSFTYSGNTIYF. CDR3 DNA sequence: TGTGCCAGCAGCTTCACTTACTCTGGAAACACCATATATTTT.

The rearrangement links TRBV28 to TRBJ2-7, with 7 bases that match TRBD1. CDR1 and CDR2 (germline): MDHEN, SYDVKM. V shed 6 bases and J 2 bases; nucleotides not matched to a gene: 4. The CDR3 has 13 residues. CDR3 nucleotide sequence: TGTGCCAGCAGACAGGGGACCCCCTACGAGCAGTACTTC. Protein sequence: CASRQGTPYEQYF.

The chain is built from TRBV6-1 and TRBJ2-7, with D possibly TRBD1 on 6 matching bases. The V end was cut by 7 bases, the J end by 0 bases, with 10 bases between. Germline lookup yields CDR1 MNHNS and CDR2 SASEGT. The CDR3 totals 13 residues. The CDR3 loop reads CASTRQDSYEQYF. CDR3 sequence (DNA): TGTGCCAGCACTCGACAGGACTCCTACGAGCAGTACTTC.

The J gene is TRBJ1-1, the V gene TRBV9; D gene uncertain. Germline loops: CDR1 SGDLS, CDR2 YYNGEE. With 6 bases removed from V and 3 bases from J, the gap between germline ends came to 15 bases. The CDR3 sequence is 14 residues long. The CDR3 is CASKAEGSHTEAFF. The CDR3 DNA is TGTGCCAGCAAGGCGGAAGGCAGCCACACTGAAGCTTTCTTT.